Only a few counts were recorded for the clone carrying this T cell receptor beta chain. CDR1 DFQATT and CDR2 SNEGSKA come from the germline V gene (reference sequence). Germline trimming cut 4 bases from V and 5 bases from J; bases unmatched to any gene: 10. The CDR3 loop spans 14 amino acids. After constant-region reverse-primer amplification, full-length variable regions underwent semi-nested PCR with Nested Universal Primer A. Each CDR3 protein is one row after TCRdb ran MiXCR on the 5' RACE reads. Of 50,000 to 75,000 distinct CDR3 sequences listed, approximately 23% are singletons. The material sequenced was memory CD4+ T cells sorted from a lymph node. Subset meaning: memory CD4+ T cells, CD4+CD45RO+CD25-. The clonotype comes from a female donor with breast cancer. The chain uses TRBV20-1 and TRBJ2-7; 8 bases are shared with TRBD2. CDR3 DNA sequence: TGCAGTGCTACCCCCGGGAGGGCTGGGAACGAGCAGTACTTC. It specifies CSATPGRAGNEQYF.